The 9 T cell receptor beta chains below all came from one sample that was sequenced in a study of shared clonotypes between healthy human individuals. The method was immunoSEQ multiplex PCR; TCRdb's version includes in-frame clones alone and lacks a portion of them. The table lists roughly 1,600,000 clones, approximately 98.5% of them singletons, with over 0.3% in the top ten. Sequenced: naive CD4+ T cells sorted from blood. As for subset: CD45RA+ positively selected. These receptors were taken from a man aged 25-45 years in good health.

A single count supports this clone. The rearrangement uses TRBV28 and TRBJ2-2; D call uncertain. From germline, CDR1 is MDHEN and CDR2 SYDVKM. The V and J ends lost 5 bases and 7 bases respectively, with 14 bases between them. The CDR3 consists of 14 residues. The CDR3 nucleotides are TGTGCCAGCAGTGGCCCCCTGGGGTTCGGGGAGCTGTTTTTT. This translates into CASSGPLGFGELFF.

The chain carries TRBV5-1 and TRBJ2-3; D perhaps matches TRBD1 (6 bases). The CDR3 is 16 amino acids. Trimming stripped 4 bases from V and 1 base from J, with 16 bases between. Germline V gene data show CDR1 as SGHRS and CDR2 as YFSETQ. CDR3 residues: CASSQTNRARTDTQYF. Written as DNA, the CDR3 is TGCGCCAGCAGCCAGACAAACAGGGCTCGCACAGATACGCAGTATTTT.

The rearrangement links TRBV15 to TRBJ2-3; 7 bases line up with TRBD2. This CDR3 region has 15 residues. Germline V gene sequence: CDR1 LNHNV, CDR2 YYDKDF (reference sequence). With 0 bases clipped from V and 1 base from J, the junction kept 1 base outside the gene matches. The CDR3 here is CATSRETSGTDTQYF. The CDR3 DNA reads as TGTGCCACCAGCAGAGAAACTAGCGGCACAGATACGCAGTATTTT.

This sequence joins TRBV10-3 and TRBJ2-7; 8 bases match TRBD1. This CDR3 has 14 amino acids. Per germline, CDR1 ENHRY and CDR2 SYGVKD. The junction had 20 bases not matched to a gene; V was cut back by 10 bases and J by 12 bases. The CDR3 loop is CASTKGTGIGQLYF. CDR3 nucleotides: TGTGCCAGCACGAAAGGGACAGGTATCGGTCAGTTGTACTTC.

The chain joins TRBV7-3 to TRBJ2-2, with 12 bases lining up with TRBD2. Losses at the gene ends were 4 bases for V and 3 bases for J; bases not matched to a gene: 3. The CDR3 is 16 residues long. The V gene's germline CDR1 is SGHTA and CDR2 FQGTGA. This CDR3 reads CASSSTSGRYTGELFF. The CDR3 coding sequence is TGTGCCAGCAGCTCGACTAGCGGGAGATACACCGGGGAGCTGTTTTTT.

V usage is TRBV2 and J usage is TRBJ2-7; 8 bases match TRBD1. Germline loops: CDR1 SNHLY, CDR2 FYNNEI. There are 14 residues in the CDR3. V shed 6 bases and J 7 bases; nucleotides not matched to a gene: 11. For the CDR3, the DNA is TGTGCCAGCAGACACAGGGGGACGCTTGGAGAGCAGTACTTC. Translation gives CASRHRGTLGEQYF.

The V call is TRBV6-5, the J call TRBJ1-1; D might be TRBD1 (6 bases). The germline V and J ends were trimmed by 6 bases and 6 bases, with 11 bases remaining between them. Germline values: CDR1 MNHEY, CDR2 SVGAGI. CDR3 length: 12 amino acids. The CDR3, as DNA: TGTGCCAGCAGAAGGGGGTCATCTGAAGCTTTCTTT. As protein: CASRRGSSEAFF.

CDR3 sequence (DNA): TGTGCCAGCAGCGTATCCATTTACATGGGACAGTATAGCAATCAGCCCCAGCATTTT. It is translated as CASSVSIYMGQYSNQPQHF. J is TRBJ1-5 and V is TRBV9, with 7 bases lining up with TRBD1. With V trimmed by 1 base and J by 0 bases, 13 bases remained unmatched. Looked up from germline, CDR1 is SGDLS and CDR2 is YYNGEE. The CDR3 spans 19 residues.

The chain links TRBV5-1 to TRBJ2-1; 7 bases agree with TRBD2. The CDR3 runs 15 residues. V dropped 4 bases and J dropped 2; count of bases not matched to a gene: 6. CDR1 and CDR2 from the germline V gene are SGHRS and YFSETQ. The CDR3 nucleotides are TGCGCCAGCAGCATAGCTAGCGGAACCTACAATGAGCAGTTCTTC. This gives the protein CASSIASGTYNEQFF.